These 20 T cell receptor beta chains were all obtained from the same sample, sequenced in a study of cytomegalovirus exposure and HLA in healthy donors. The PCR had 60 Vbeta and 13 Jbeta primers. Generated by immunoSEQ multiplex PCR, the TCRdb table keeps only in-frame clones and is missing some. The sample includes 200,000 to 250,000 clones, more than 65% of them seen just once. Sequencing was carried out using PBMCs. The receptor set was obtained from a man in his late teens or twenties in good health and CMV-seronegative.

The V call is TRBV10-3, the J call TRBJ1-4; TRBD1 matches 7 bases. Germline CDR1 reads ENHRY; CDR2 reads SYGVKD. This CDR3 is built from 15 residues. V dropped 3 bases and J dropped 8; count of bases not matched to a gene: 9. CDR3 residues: CAISDGTAYPEKLFF. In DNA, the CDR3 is TGTGCCATCAGTGACGGGACAGCTTATCCGGAAAAACTGTTTTTT.

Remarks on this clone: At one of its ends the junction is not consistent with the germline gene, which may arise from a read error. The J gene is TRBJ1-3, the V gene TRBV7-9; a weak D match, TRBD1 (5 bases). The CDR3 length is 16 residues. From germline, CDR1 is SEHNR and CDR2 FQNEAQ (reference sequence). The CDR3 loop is CSSSLYSRASGNTIYF. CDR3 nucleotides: TGTTCCAGCAGCTTATATTCCAGGGCCTCTGGAAACACCATATATTTT.

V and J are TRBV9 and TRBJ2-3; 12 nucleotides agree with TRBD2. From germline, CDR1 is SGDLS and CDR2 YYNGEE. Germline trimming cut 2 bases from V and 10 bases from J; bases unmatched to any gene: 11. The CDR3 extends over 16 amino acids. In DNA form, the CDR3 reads TGTGCCAGCAGCGTCAGGACTAGCGGGACCCAGGGCCCGCAGTATTTT. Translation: CASSVRTSGTQGPQYF.

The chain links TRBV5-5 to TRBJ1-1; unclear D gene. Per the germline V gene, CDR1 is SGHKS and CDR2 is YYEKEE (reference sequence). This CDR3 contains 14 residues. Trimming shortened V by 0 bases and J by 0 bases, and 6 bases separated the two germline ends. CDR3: CASSLDPVNTEAFF. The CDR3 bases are TGTGCCAGCAGCTTGGATCCGGTGAACACTGAAGCTTTCTTT.

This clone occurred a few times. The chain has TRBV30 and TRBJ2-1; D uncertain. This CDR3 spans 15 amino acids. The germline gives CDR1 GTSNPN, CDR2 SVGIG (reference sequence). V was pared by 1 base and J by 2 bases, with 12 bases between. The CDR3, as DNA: TGTGCCTGGAGTGCCTCTAGTTCTCCCTACAATGAGCAGTTCTTC. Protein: CAWSASSSPYNEQFF.

The CDR3 reads CASSTGHPGAFF. The CDR3 DNA reads TGTGCCAGCAGTACCGGACACCCAGGCGCTTTCTTT. V and J are TRBV6-5 and TRBJ1-1, with a weak D call TRBD1 (5 bases). CDR1 is MNHEY, CDR2 SVGAGI, per germline. CDR3 size: 12 residues. V lost 5 bases, J lost 11 bases, and 15 bases lay in between.

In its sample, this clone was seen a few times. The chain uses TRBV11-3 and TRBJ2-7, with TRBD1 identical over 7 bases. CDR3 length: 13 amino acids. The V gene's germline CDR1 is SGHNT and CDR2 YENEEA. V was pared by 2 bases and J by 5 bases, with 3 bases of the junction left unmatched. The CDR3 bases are TGTGCCAGCAGCTTAAGACAGGGAAACGAGCAGTACTTC. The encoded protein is CASSLRQGNEQYF.

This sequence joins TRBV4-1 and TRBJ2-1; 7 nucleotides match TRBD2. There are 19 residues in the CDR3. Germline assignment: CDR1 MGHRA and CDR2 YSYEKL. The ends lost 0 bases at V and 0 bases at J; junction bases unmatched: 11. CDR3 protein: CASSQDIRGGRVSYNEQFF. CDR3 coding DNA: TGCGCCAGCAGCCAAGATATTCGGGGCGGGAGAGTCTCCTACAATGAGCAGTTCTTC.

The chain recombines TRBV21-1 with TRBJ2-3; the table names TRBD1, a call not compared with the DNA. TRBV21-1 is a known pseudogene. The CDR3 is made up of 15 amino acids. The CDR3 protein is CASSAGQGFADTQYF. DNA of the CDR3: TGTGCCAGCAGCGCTGGACAGGGTTTCGCAGATACGCAGTATTTT.

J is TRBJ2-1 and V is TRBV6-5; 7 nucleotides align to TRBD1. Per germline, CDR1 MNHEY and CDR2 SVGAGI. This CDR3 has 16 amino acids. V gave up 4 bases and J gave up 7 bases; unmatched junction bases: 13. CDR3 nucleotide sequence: TGTGCCAGCAGTTCCCCGGGGACAGAACGACGGAATGAGCAGTTCTTC. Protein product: CASSSPGTERRNEQFF.

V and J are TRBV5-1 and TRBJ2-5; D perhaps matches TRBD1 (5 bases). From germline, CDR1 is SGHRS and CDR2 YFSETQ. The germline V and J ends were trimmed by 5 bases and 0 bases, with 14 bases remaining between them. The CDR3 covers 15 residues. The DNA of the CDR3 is TGCGCCAGCAGGAGAGACAGACTGTACCAAGAGACCCAGTACTTC. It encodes CASRRDRLYQETQYF.

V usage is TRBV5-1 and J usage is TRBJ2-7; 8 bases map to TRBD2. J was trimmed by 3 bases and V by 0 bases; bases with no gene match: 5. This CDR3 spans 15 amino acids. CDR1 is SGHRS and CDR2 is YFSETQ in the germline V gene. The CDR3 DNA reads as TGCGCCAGCAGCTTGGAAGCGGGAGCAGGCTACGAGCAGTACTTC. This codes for CASSLEAGAGYEQYF.

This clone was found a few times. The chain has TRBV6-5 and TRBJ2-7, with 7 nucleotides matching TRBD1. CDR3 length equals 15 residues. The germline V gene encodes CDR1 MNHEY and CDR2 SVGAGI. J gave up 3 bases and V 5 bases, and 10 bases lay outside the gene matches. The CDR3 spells CASSPHGTAYYEQYF. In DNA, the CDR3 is TGTGCCAGCAGTCCACACGGGACAGCCTACTACGAGCAGTACTTC.

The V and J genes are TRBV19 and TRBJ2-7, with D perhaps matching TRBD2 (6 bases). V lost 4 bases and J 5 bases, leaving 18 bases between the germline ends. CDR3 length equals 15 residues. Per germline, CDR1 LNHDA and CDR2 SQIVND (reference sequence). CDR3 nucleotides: TGTGCCAGTAGTACATCCGGGACTGTATTCAACGAGCAGTACTTC. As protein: CASSTSGTVFNEQYF.

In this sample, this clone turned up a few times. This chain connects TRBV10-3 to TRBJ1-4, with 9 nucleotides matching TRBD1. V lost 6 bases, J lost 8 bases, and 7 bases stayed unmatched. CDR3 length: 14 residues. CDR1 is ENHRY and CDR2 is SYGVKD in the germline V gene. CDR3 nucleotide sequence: TGTGCCATCAGACAGGGGGCGTTAAGCGAAAAACTGTTTTTT. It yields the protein CAIRQGALSEKLFF.

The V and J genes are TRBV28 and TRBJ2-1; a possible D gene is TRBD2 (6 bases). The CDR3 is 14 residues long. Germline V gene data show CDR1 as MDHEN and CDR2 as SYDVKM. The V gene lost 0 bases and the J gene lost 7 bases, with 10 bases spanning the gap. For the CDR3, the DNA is TGTGCCAGCAGTTTATGGGGGGGTTGGAATGAGCAGTTCTTC. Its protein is CASSLWGGWNEQFF.

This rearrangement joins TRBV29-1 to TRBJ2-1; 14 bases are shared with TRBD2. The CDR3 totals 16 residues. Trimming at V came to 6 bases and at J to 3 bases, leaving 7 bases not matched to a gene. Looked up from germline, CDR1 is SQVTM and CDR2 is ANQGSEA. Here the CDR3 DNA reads TGCAGCGTCGACAGAGGGACTAGCGGGAGCTACAATGAGCAGTTCTTC. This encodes CSVDRGTSGSYNEQFF.

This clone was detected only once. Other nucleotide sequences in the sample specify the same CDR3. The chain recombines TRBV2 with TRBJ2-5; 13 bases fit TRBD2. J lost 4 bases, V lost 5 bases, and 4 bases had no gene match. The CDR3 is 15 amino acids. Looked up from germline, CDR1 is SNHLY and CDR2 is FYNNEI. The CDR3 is CASSPLAGGPETQYF. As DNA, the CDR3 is TGTGCCAGCAGTCCACTAGCGGGAGGGCCAGAGACCCAGTACTTC.

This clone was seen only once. This chain's CDR3 is CASSLDTIQGREQYF. CDR3 nucleotide sequence: TGTGCCAGCAGCTTGGACACCATACAGGGGCGCGAGCAGTACTTC. This chain connects TRBV5-4 to TRBJ2-7; 7 positions agree with TRBD1. The V segment lost 0 bases and the J segment 6 bases; nucleotides outside the gene matches: 9. This CDR3 spans 15 amino acids. Per germline, CDR1 SGHNT and CDR2 YYREEE (reference sequence).

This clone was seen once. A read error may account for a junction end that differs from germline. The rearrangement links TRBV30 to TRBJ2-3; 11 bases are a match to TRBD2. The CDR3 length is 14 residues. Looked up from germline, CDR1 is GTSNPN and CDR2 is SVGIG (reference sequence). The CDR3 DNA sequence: TGTGCCTGGAGTGTACTAGCGGGAGTGGATACGCAGTGTTTT. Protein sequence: CAWSVLAGVDTQCF.